Shown below are 20 T cell receptor beta chains from a single sample sequenced in a study of blood T cell repertoires in COVID-19. Profiling relied on immunoSEQ multiplex PCR, and the TCRdb table lists in-frame clones only, not all of them. This table holds a few hundred thousand clones, more than 85% found once. What was sequenced was PBMCs or T cells enriched from blood (not recorded which). Receptors originate from a woman in her twenties or thirties who had recovered from COVID-19.

The rearrangement uses TRBV18 and TRBJ2-3; TRBD2 matches at 14 bases. CDR3 length: 18 residues. Germline loops: CDR1 KGHSH, CDR2 LQKENI. Trimming at V came to 5 bases and at J to 0 bases, leaving 7 bases not matched to a gene. The CDR3 here is CASSRLAGGPRSTDTQYF. The DNA of the CDR3 is TGTGCCAGCTCAAGACTAGCGGGAGGGCCTAGGAGCACAGATACGCAGTATTTT. Full variable domain (outside the CDR3, taken from reference TRBV18 and TRBJ2-3): NAGVMQNPRHLVRRRGQEARLRCSPMKGHSHVYWYRQLPEEGLKFMVYLQKENIIDESGMPKERFSAEFPKEGPSILRIQQVVRGDSAAYFCASSRLAGGPRSTDTQYFGPGTRLTVL.

This chain links TRBV3-1 (or the pseudogene TRBV3-2) with TRBJ1-5; 7 bases fit TRBD1. J was trimmed by 7 bases and V by 1 base; bases with no gene match: 10. The CDR3 has 16 residues. From germline, CDR1 is LGHDT and CDR2 YNNKEL (reference sequence). The DNA of the CDR3 is TGTGCCAGCAGCCAAGGTGCAGGGACAGTAGGGCAGCCCCAGCATTTT. It yields the protein CASSQGAGTVGQPQHF.

The chain combines TRBV5-4 with TRBJ2-7; 13 positions agree with TRBD2. Germline V gene lookup returns CDR1 SGHNT and CDR2 YYREEE (reference sequence). There are 14 residues in the CDR3. Germline trimming cut 5 bases from V and 7 bases from J; bases unmatched to any gene: 6. CDR3 nucleotide sequence: TGTGCCAGCAGACTAGCGGGAGGGCCCACAGAGCAGTACTTC. Translated, it gives CASRLAGGPTEQYF.

This clone has at least ten counts. This rearrangement joins TRBV4-3 to TRBJ1-5; 8 nucleotides align to TRBD1. Trimming cost V 0 bases and J 4 bases; bases outside gene matches: 8. The CDR3 has 17 residues. CDR1 is LGHNA, CDR2 YSLEER, per germline. CDR3 bases: TGCGCCAGCAGCCAAGATTGGGCAGGGGGCAGTAATCAGCCCCAGCATTTT. Protein sequence: CASSQDWAGGSNQPQHF.

The chain combines TRBV3-1 (or the pseudogene TRBV3-2) with TRBJ2-1, with 7 nucleotides matching TRBD2. Germline loops: CDR1 LGHDT, CDR2 YNNKEL (reference sequence). After removal of 4 bases from V and 5 bases from J, the junction contained 11 bases not matched to a gene. CDR3 length: 16 amino acids. CDR3 residues: CASSPDLAGVHNEQFF. CDR3 nucleotide sequence: TGTGCCAGCAGCCCAGACCTGGCGGGAGTACACAATGAGCAGTTCTTC.

This sequence joins TRBV18 and TRBJ2-3; D not certain. The CDR3 totals 11 residues. CDR1 is KGHSH, CDR2 LQKENI, per germline. V was trimmed by 3 bases and J by 6 bases, leaving 4 bases between them. CDR3 loop: CASSPSDTQYF. CDR3 DNA sequence: TGTGCCAGCTCACCCAGTGATACGCAGTATTTT. Combining the CDR3 with reference TRBV18 and TRBJ2-3 gives the whole variable domain NAGVMQNPRHLVRRRGQEARLRCSPMKGHSHVYWYRQLPEEGLKFMVYLQKENIIDESGMPKERFSAEFPKEGPSILRIQQVVRGDSAAYFCASSPSDTQYFGPGTRLTVL.

In this sample, this clone turned up once. The CDR3 nucleotides are TGTGCCAGCAGCGATCACAGGACCTACGAGCAGTACTTC. Protein: CASSDHRTYEQYF. The J gene is TRBJ2-7, the V gene TRBV7-9; D is possibly TRBD1 (5 bases). V was shortened by 5 bases and J by 2 bases, with 10 bases between the two germline ends. This CDR3 spans 13 amino acids. CDR1 is SEHNR, CDR2 FQNEAQ, per germline (reference sequence).

The chain recombines TRBV4-2 with TRBJ2-5, with 12 nucleotides matching TRBD2. Germline V CDR1 and CDR2: LGHNA, YNFKEQ. CDR3 length: 16 residues. Unmatched junction bases numbered 4, after V lost 0 bases and J lost 5 bases. The CDR3 is CASSQDPSGGAETQYF. The CDR3 DNA is TGTGCCAGCAGCCAAGATCCTAGCGGGGGGGCCGAGACCCAGTACTTC.

CDR3 coding DNA: TGTGCCAGCAATTCAGTCCCGGAGTCCTACGAGCAGTACTTC. Translating gives CASNSVPESYEQYF. The chain uses TRBV4-2 and TRBJ2-7; the D is unclear. V was trimmed by 7 bases and J by 1 base, leaving 14 bases between them. The CDR3 is made up of 14 amino acids. The germline V gene encodes CDR1 LGHNA and CDR2 YNFKEQ.

The V and J genes are TRBV11-2 and TRBJ2-5; a weak D match, TRBD2 (6 bases). This CDR3 is 16 amino acids long. The V gene's germline CDR1 is SGHAT and CDR2 FQNNGV. Trimming left V 0 bases short and J 0 bases short, with 11 bases between. The DNA of the CDR3 is TGTGCCAGCAGCTTAGACGGGCTAGCGTACCAAGAGACCCAGTACTTC. Protein: CASSLDGLAYQETQYF.

The genes are TRBV7-6 and TRBJ2-5; TRBD2 matches 9 bases. J lost 5 bases, V lost 1 base, and 5 bases had no gene match. Germline CDR1 is SGHVS and CDR2 is FNYEAQ. The CDR3 has 15 amino acids. CDR3 amino acids: CASSLGAGGPETQYF. CDR3 in DNA: TGTGCCAGCAGCTTAGGGGCGGGGGGGCCCGAGACCCAGTACTTC.

This sequence joins TRBV18 and TRBJ1-3; D gene uncertain. The ends were cut back, 6 bases at V and 6 bases at J, with 12 bases in the middle. The CDR3 sequence is 13 residues long. Germline lookup yields CDR1 KGHSH and CDR2 LQKENI. The CDR3 loop is CASSLSEENTIYF. The CDR3 DNA follows: TGTGCCAGCTCTTTATCCGAGGAAAACACCATATATTTT.

V gene TRBV4-3 combines with J gene TRBJ2-7; 9 nucleotides align to TRBD2. The V segment lost 4 bases and the J segment 5 bases; nucleotides outside the gene matches: 6. Per the germline V gene, CDR1 is LGHNA and CDR2 is YSLEER. The CDR3 extends over 14 amino acids. The CDR3 bases are TGCGCCAGCAGCCTAATCGCTAGCGGGGACGAGCAGTACTTC. This translates into CASSLIASGDEQYF.

The genes are TRBV4-1 and TRBJ2-1, with a weak D call TRBD2 (5 bases). The V gene's germline CDR1 is MGHRA and CDR2 YSYEKL. The length of the CDR3 is 17 residues. Trimming removed 1 base from V and 4 bases from J, with 17 bases in between. The CDR3 is CASSQGLLAGTYNEQFF. CDR3 nucleotides: TGCGCCAGCAGCCAAGGCTTATTGGCGGGTACATACAATGAGCAGTTCTTC.

J is TRBJ2-7 and V is TRBV5-1; 12 bases are a match to TRBD1. This CDR3 spans 16 amino acids. Trimming removed 4 bases from V and 5 bases from J; junction bases left unmatched: 10. The germline gives CDR1 SGHRS, CDR2 YFSETQ. Written as DNA, the CDR3 is TGCGCCAGCAGCATCTACCCGGGACAGGGGGCAGACGAGCAGTACTTC. Translated, it gives CASSIYPGQGADEQYF.

This clone was seen once. The chain couples TRBV2 to TRBJ1-1; 7 positions agree with TRBD1. The CDR3 is 14 amino acids. CDR1 SNHLY and CDR2 FYNNEI come from the germline V gene. Trimming took 4 bases from V and 4 from J; bases not matched to a gene: 6. The CDR3 coding sequence is TGTGCCAGCAGTGGACAGGGATGGGGCACTGAAGCTTTCTTT. Translation gives CASSGQGWGTEAFF.

The chain uses TRBV18 and TRBJ1-2; 8 bases align to TRBD1. Per the germline V gene, CDR1 is KGHSH and CDR2 is LQKENI. The trim removed 1 base at V and 8 bases at J, leaving 9 bases unmatched. There are 15 residues in the CDR3. The chain's CDR3 is CASSPRGQGNEGYTF. CDR3 bases: TGTGCCAGCTCACCACGAGGACAGGGAAACGAAGGCTACACCTTC.

This chain uses TRBV3-1 (or the pseudogene TRBV3-2) with TRBJ2-7, with 8 bases lining up with TRBD1. The CDR3 extends over 15 amino acids. Germline V gene sequence: CDR1 LGHDT, CDR2 YNNKEL (reference sequence). Trimming removed 4 bases from V and 7 bases from J; junction bases left unmatched: 12. The CDR3 DNA follows: TGTGCCAGCAGCCCTCCGGGGCAGGGGGCTGGGGAGCAGTACTTC. This codes for CASSPPGQGAGEQYF.

This clone has only one observation. The chain has TRBV9 and TRBJ1-3; D is unresolved. This CDR3 is built from 16 residues. The ends were cut back, 4 bases at V and 2 bases at J, with 16 bases in the middle. Germline CDR1 SGDLS, CDR2 YYNGEE. CDR3 protein: CASSLEGRGPGNTIYF. The CDR3 DNA is TGTGCCAGCAGCCTTGAAGGTAGAGGCCCTGGAAACACCATATATTTT.

The chain is built from TRBV19 and TRBJ2-7; 7 bases map to TRBD1. CDR3 length: 12 amino acids. V gave up 5 bases and J gave up 6 bases; unmatched junction bases: 4. Germline CDR1 and CDR2: LNHDA and SQIVND (reference sequence). This CDR3 reads CASSSHRGEQYF. The CDR3 nucleotides are TGTGCCAGTAGTTCCCACAGGGGCGAGCAGTACTTC. The whole variable domain, filled in from reference TRBV19 and TRBJ2-7, reads DGGITQSPKYLFRKEGQNVTLSCEQNLNHDAMYWYRQDPGQGLRLIYYSQIVNDFQKGDIAEGYSVSREKKESFPLTVTSAQKNPTAFYLCASSSHRGEQYFGPGTRLTVT.